Shown below are 17 T cell receptor beta chains from a single sample sequenced in a study of a mutant IDH1 vaccine in newly diagnosed glioma. The time point denotes: week 11, during vaccination. Vaccination comprised doses that each held 300 ug of mutant IDH1 20-mer peptide, plus topical imiquimod. Method: immunoSEQ multiplex PCR; TCRdb's copy keeps in-frame clones and lacks some. The table has around 130,000 clones, around three quarters seen once. Their antigens remain unidentified. This specimen consisted of PBMCs, obtained from a glioma patient whose treatment included an IDH1 peptide vaccine. The source of these receptors is a man aged 40-49 years with glioma.

J is TRBJ2-7 and V is TRBV4-3; D might be TRBD1 (5 bases). CDR1 is LGHNA and CDR2 is YSLEER in the germline V gene. The CDR3 has 14 residues. Trimming removed 0 bases at V and 4 bases at J, with 10 bases between. The CDR3 spells CASSQDGPGYEQYF. The CDR3 nucleotides are TGCGCCAGCAGCCAAGACGGGCCAGGGTACGAGCAGTACTTC.

The V and J genes are TRBV7-8 and TRBJ1-2; a weak D match, TRBD1 (5 bases). Trimming left V 2 bases short and J 6 bases short, with 19 bases between. The germline V gene encodes CDR1 SGHVS and CDR2 FQNEAQ. CDR3 length equals 16 residues. This CDR3 is CASSLTSRGSWHGYTF. CDR3 bases: TGTGCCAGCAGCTTAACCTCGCGGGGGTCCTGGCATGGCTACACCTTC. The full variable domain, in which reference TRBV7-8 and TRBJ1-2 provide the parts outside the CDR3, is GAGVSQSPRYKVAKRGQDVALRCDPISGHVSLFWYQQALGQGPEFLTYFQNEAQLDKSGLPSDRFFAERPEGSVSTLKIQRTQQEDSAVYLCASSLTSRGSWHGYTFGSGTRLTVV.

The chain carries TRBV19 and TRBJ2-7, with D possibly matching TRBD2 (6 bases). This CDR3 has 16 amino acids. Per the germline V gene, CDR1 is LNHDA and CDR2 is SQIVND (reference sequence). The germline V and J ends were trimmed by 3 bases and 3 bases, with 18 bases remaining between them. CDR3 sequence reads: CASSIAGLASLYEQYF. CDR3 sequence (DNA): TGTGCCAGTAGTATTGCGGGGCTAGCGTCCCTCTACGAGCAGTACTTC.

The V gene is TRBV10-3, the J gene TRBJ2-2, with 7 bases matching TRBD2. J lost 7 bases, V lost 3 bases, and 2 bases had no gene match. This CDR3 comprises 13 residues. Germline CDR1 is ENHRY and CDR2 is SYGVKD. CDR3 sequence: CAISEGRDGELFF. In DNA, the CDR3 is TGTGCCATCAGTGAAGGGAGGGACGGGGAGCTGTTTTTT.

The chain combines TRBV21-1 with TRBJ1-5; TRBD1 is the table's D call, not checked against the DNA. TRBV21-1 is an annotated pseudogene. This CDR3 has 16 amino acids. CDR3 region: CASSVRGGSGNQPQHF. CDR3 in DNA: TGTGCCAGCAGCGTCCGTGGGGGCTCGGGCAATCAGCCCCAGCATTTT.

V and J are TRBV7-6 and TRBJ2-5, with TRBD2 matching 12 bases. The CDR3 runs 22 residues. V shed 4 bases and J 1 base; nucleotides not matched to a gene: 22. The germline CDR1 and CDR2 sequences are SGHVS and FNYEAQ. Here the CDR3 DNA reads TGTGCCAGCAGCTCACTACACCCGGGGCTAGCGGGAGGGCCGGGGGCCCAAGAGACCCAGTACTTC. It encodes CASSSLHPGLAGGPGAQETQYF. Full variable domain (rest looked up from reference TRBV7-6 and TRBJ2-5): GAGVSQSPRYKVTKRGQDVALRCDPISGHVSLYWYRQALGQGPEFLTYFNYEAQQDKSGLPNDRFSAERPEGSISTLTIQRTEQRDSAMYRCASSSLHPGLAGGPGAQETQYFGPGTRLLVL.

This rearrangement joins TRBV20-1 to TRBJ2-3; D is uncertain. CDR1 is DFQATT and CDR2 is SNEGSKA in the germline V gene (reference sequence). This CDR3 region has 11 residues. The germline V and J ends were trimmed by 4 bases and 4 bases, with 6 bases remaining between them. In DNA, the CDR3 is TGCAGTGCTACGACCTCAGATACGCAGTATTTT. Amino acids: CSATTSDTQYF.

This clone was observed once. J is TRBJ2-7 and V is TRBV19; 7 bases are a match to TRBD1. Trimming cost V 4 bases and J 2 bases; bases outside gene matches: 8. The CDR3 has 15 amino acids. Germline V lookup: CDR1 LNHDA, CDR2 SQIVND (reference sequence). The CDR3 bases are TGTGCCAGTAGTAAGTACCGGGACAGAACCTACGAGCAGTACTTC. It translates to CASSKYRDRTYEQYF.

The gene calls are TRBV7-2 and TRBJ2-2; TRBD2 might be the D (5 bases). V was trimmed by 2 bases and J by 5 bases, leaving 15 bases between them. The CDR3 runs to 16 residues. Germline V CDR1 and CDR2: SGHTA, FQGNSA. The CDR3 spells CASSLQGLLLTGELFF. CDR3 bases: TGTGCCAGCAGCTTACAAGGACTTCTACTTACCGGGGAGCTGTTTTTT.

This clone was detected once. V is TRBV27 and J is TRBJ2-3; 7 bases fit TRBD1. The trim removed 5 bases at V and 6 bases at J, leaving 11 bases unmatched. CDR1 and CDR2 from the germline V gene are MNHEY and SMNVEV (reference sequence). The CDR3 sequence is 15 residues long. The CDR3 sequence: CASSLQGKQMDTQYF. The DNA of the CDR3 is TGTGCCAGCAGTCTACAGGGGAAACAAATGGATACGCAGTATTTT.

The V gene is TRBV13, the J gene TRBJ2-3; 10 bases map to TRBD2. The CDR3 spans 17 residues. Germline CDR1 is PRHDT and CDR2 is FYEKMQ (reference sequence). V was clipped by 0 bases and J by 4 bases; unmatched bases: 7. The CDR3 loop is CASSLGPLAGASDTQYF. The CDR3 DNA reads as TGTGCCAGCAGCTTAGGGCCCCTAGCGGGGGCCTCAGATACGCAGTATTTT.

In its sample, this clone was seen many times. The chain employs TRBV9 and TRBJ1-4; 7 bases are a match to TRBD1. This CDR3 is built from 16 residues. Germline CDR1 is SGDLS and CDR2 is YYNGEE. V was clipped by 0 bases and J by 4 bases; unmatched bases: 6. CDR3 bases: TGTGCCAGCAGCGTAGCTTTGGCAGGGGGTAATGAAAAACTGTTTTTT. It specifies CASSVALAGGNEKLFF.

The chain uses TRBV9 and TRBJ2-3; 8 bases fit TRBD2. The CDR3 extends over 16 amino acids. Trimming cost V 0 bases and J 4 bases; bases outside gene matches: 7. Germline V gives CDR1 SGDLS, CDR2 YYNGEE. CDR3 sequence: CASSVATGGRSDTQYF. DNA of the CDR3: TGTGCCAGCAGCGTAGCGACGGGGGGGCGATCAGATACGCAGTATTTT.

Only one count was recorded for this clone. A junction boundary mismatches the germline segment, possibly from a read error. DNA of the CDR3: TGTGCCAGTAGTTTAACCCCCCTTCGTCAGGCAAGAGCCAAAAACATTCAGTACTTC. It specifies CASSLTPLRQARAKNIQYF. The V gene is TRBV28, the J gene TRBJ2-4; no clear D. This CDR3 has 19 residues. The germline V gene encodes CDR1 MDHEN and CDR2 SYDVKM.

The rearrangement links TRBV7-9 to TRBJ2-5, with TRBD2 identical over 7 bases. The CDR3 totals 14 residues. Germline trimming cut 5 bases from V and 7 bases from J; bases unmatched to any gene: 10. Germline V lookup: CDR1 SEHNR, CDR2 FQNEAQ (reference sequence). CDR3 DNA: TGTGCCAGCAGCCATCACGCGGGGGTGCCGACCCAGTACTTC. It codes for CASSHHAGVPTQYF. Using reference TRBV7-9 and TRBJ2-5 for the parts outside the CDR3, the full variable domain is DTGVSQNPRHKITKRGQNVTFRCDPISEHNRLYWYRQTLGQGPEFLTYFQNEAQLEKSRLLSDRFSAERPKGSFSTLEIQRTEQGDSAMYLCASSHHAGVPTQYFGPGTRLLVL.

The rearrangement links TRBV6-6 to TRBJ2-7; D not resolved. Germline lookup yields CDR1 MNHNY and CDR2 SVGAGI (reference sequence). Trimming took 8 bases from V and 3 from J, leaving 8 bases between them. The CDR3 consists of 11 residues. The chain's CDR3 is CASELGYEQYF. The CDR3 region has the DNA TGTGCCAGCGAATTAGGCTACGAGCAGTACTTC.

The chain employs TRBV28 and TRBJ1-3, with 7 nucleotides matching TRBD1. CDR3 length: 14 residues. The ends lost 6 bases at V and 4 bases at J; junction bases unmatched: 6. Germline V gives CDR1 MDHEN, CDR2 SYDVKM. Here the CDR3 reads CASRTQGGGNTIYF. CDR3 coding DNA: TGTGCCAGCAGAACGCAGGGGGGAGGAAACACCATATATTTT.